The sample holds many counts of the clone carrying this T cell receptor beta chain. This sample is part of a study of T cells in Graves' hyperthyroidism and ophthalmopathy. With duration under 3 months, ophthalmopathy was active: Clinical Activity Score at least 3, NOSPECS at least 4. It was RNA transcripts that yielded the amplified TCR beta CDR3 regions. Initially, a first-round RT-PCR of the TCR CDR3 employed the HTBI primer set. TCRdb re-derived calls from the multiplex PCR reads in MiXCR, one entry per CDR3 protein. Among 600,000 or so distinct CDR3 sequences listed, 14% were seen once. This CDR3 region has 14 residues. The germline gives CDR1 SNHLY, CDR2 FYNNEI. The V segment lost 2 bases and the J segment 9 bases; nucleotides outside the gene matches: 3.

The chain carries TRBV2 and TRBJ2-1, with TRBD2 matching 11 bases. The TCR originated in a woman aged 45 to 65 with Graves' ophthalmopathy. Sequenced: blood. CDR3 in amino acids: CASSEWLAGGEQFF. The CDR3 DNA sequence: TGTGCCAGCAGTGAATGGCTAGCGGGAGGTGAGCAGTTCTTC.